The 26 T cell receptor beta chains reported below all come from one sample, sequenced in a study of tumor and adjacent non-tumor tissue in lung cancer. TCRbeta libraries were built with three rounds of nested PCR, modified from ARM-PCR. A single record per CDR3 protein comes from TCRdb applying MiXCR to the multiplex PCR reads. The sample has more than 60,000 distinct CDR3 sequences; roughly 80% are singletons. RNA was extracted from bulk tissue without any cell sorting. The sample consisted of lung tumor tissue. The receptors were sampled from a woman aged 50 to 60 with non-small cell lung cancer.

In this sample, this clonotype turned up once. At one end the junction does not follow the germline gene, possibly because of a read error. The chain uses TRBV12-3 or TRBV12-4 and TRBJ1-4, with D uncertain. This CDR3 contains 15 residues. Here the CDR3 reads CVSSFPTRGYEKLFF. The CDR3 DNA follows: TGTGTCAGCAGTTTTCCCACACGAGGTTATGAAAAACTGTTTTTT.

This chain uses TRBV19 with TRBJ2-3, with D tentatively TRBD2 (5 bases). V was trimmed by 1 base and J by 2 bases, leaving 10 bases between them. The CDR3 extends over 15 amino acids. CDR1 is LNHDA, CDR2 SQIVND, per germline (reference sequence). CDR3: CASSIATGTTDTQYF. CDR3 bases: TGTGCCAGTAGTATAGCGACGGGAACCACAGATACGCAGTATTTT. The whole variable domain, remainder taken from reference TRBV19 and TRBJ2-3, is DGGITQSPKYLFRKEGQNVTLSCEQNLNHDAMYWYRQDPGQGLRLIYYSQIVNDFQKGDIAEGYSVSREKKESFPLTVTSAQKNPTAFYLCASSIATGTTDTQYFGPGTRLTVL.

This clonotype was seen just once. At one end, the junction sequence differs from germline, possibly due to a read error. The chain combines TRBV6-1 with TRBJ2-5; D tentatively fits TRBD1 or TRBD2 (5 bases each). Germline assignment: CDR1 MNHNS and CDR2 SASEGT. The CDR3 has 16 residues. This chain's CDR3 is CGSVPFDSGNRETQYF. CDR3 sequence (DNA): TGTGGCAGCGTCCCGTTTGACAGCGGCAACCGAGAGACCCAGTACTTC.

Regarding this clonotype: One junction end does not reproduce the germline sequence, and a read error may be involved. The chain has TRBV10-3 and TRBJ2-2; 10 positions agree with TRBD2. Germline CDR1 and CDR2: ENHRY and SYGVKD. This CDR3 spans 16 amino acids. CDR3 sequence (DNA): TGTGTCATTCCTTCCGGACTAGCGGAAAACACTGGGGAGCTGTCTTTT. This translates into CVIPSGLAENTGELSF.

The CDR3 DNA sequence: TGCAGTGCTCAAGGGACTATCGGGGGGGCGGGGACACATACGCAGTATTTT. Its protein product is CSAQGTIGGAGTHTQYF. The V call is TRBV20-1, the J call TRBJ2-3; 8 positions match TRBD2. The V gene end was trimmed by 5 bases and the J gene end by 7 bases; junction bases not matched to a gene: 20. Looked up from germline, CDR1 is DFQATT and CDR2 is SNEGSKA (reference sequence). This CDR3 contains 17 residues.

J is TRBJ2-2 and V is TRBV6-5; TRBD2 matches at 9 bases. The CDR3 spans 15 residues. Germline CDR1 MNHEY, CDR2 SVGAGI. The CDR3 nucleotides are TGTGACAGTAGGCGGGAGGGCTTTTACACCGGGGAGCTGTTTTTT. This sequence encodes CDSRREGFYTGELFF.

The chain carries TRBV12-3 or TRBV12-4 and TRBJ2-3, with 7 bases matching TRBD1. The V gene end was trimmed by 9 bases and the J gene end by 7 bases; junction bases not matched to a gene: 13. The CDR3 sequence is 14 residues long. The DNA for the CDR3 is TGTGCCAGAAGTCCCAGCAGGGGGACATATACGCAGTATTTT. Protein sequence: CARSPSRGTYTQYF.

The chain carries TRBV6-5 and TRBJ2-1, with 8 bases matching TRBD1. The junction had 8 bases not matched to a gene; V was cut back by 2 bases and J by 5 bases. This CDR3 spans 16 amino acids. Germline-derived CDR1 and CDR2 are MNHEY and SVGAGI. In DNA form, the CDR3 reads TGTGCCAGCAGTTACCTCCAGGACAGGGCCGACAATGAGCAGTTCTTC. It yields the protein CASSYLQDRADNEQFF.

Notes on this clonotype: The junction shows a germline mismatch at one end, possibly a read error. This sequence joins TRBV11-2 and TRBJ2-1; D gene unclear. The germline gives CDR1 SGHAT, CDR2 FQNNGV. The length of the CDR3 is 14 residues. The DNA for the CDR3 is TGTGTCAGCAGCTTTGGCAGTACCGACAATGAACAGTTCTTC. Its translation is CVSSFGSTDNEQFF.

In regard to this clonotype: Relative to the germline gene, one junction end is altered; a read error may explain this. The chain has TRBV19 and TRBJ2-5, with D perhaps TRBD1 or TRBD2 (6 bases each). CDR1 LNHDA and CDR2 SQIVND come from the germline V gene (reference sequence). This CDR3 has 14 amino acids. CDR3 residues: CASSPTGGQEAQYF. CDR3 nucleotide sequence: TGTGCCAGTAGTCCAACCGGGGGACAAGAGGCCCAGTACTTC.

As for this clonotype: One junction end disagrees with the germline gene, perhaps due to a read error. The V and J genes are TRBV11-2 and TRBJ1-2; tentative D call: TRBD1 (6 bases). Germline V gene sequence: CDR1 SGHAT, CDR2 FQNNGV. The CDR3 extends over 13 amino acids. This chain's CDR3 is CASSLRVGGGYTF. CDR3 DNA sequence: TGCGCCAGCAGCCTCAGGGTTGGGGGCGGCTACACCTTC.

Note on this clonotype: Germline is not matched at one junction end, which may reflect a read error. This chain links TRBV11-2 with TRBJ1-5; D unresolved. The CDR3 totals 13 residues. Germline V gives CDR1 SGHAT, CDR2 FQNNGV. The CDR3 region has the DNA TGTGCCAGTAGCTTAGGCGGGATCCATCCCCAGCATTTT. Protein product: CASSLGGIHPQHF.

This clonotype occurred once. The rearrangement uses TRBV20-1 and TRBJ2-1; possibly TRBD1 for D (5 bases). V was trimmed by 3 bases and J by 4 bases, leaving 19 bases between them. CDR3 length: 16 residues. Germline lookup yields CDR1 DFQATT and CDR2 SNEGSKA (reference sequence). The chain's CDR3 is CSARHSRQSSYNEQFF. DNA for the CDR3: TGCAGTGCTAGGCATAGTAGACAGTCGTCATACAATGAGCAGTTCTTC.

This clonotype was found a few times. This chain joins TRBV5-1 and TRBJ1-2; no clear D gene. Trimming stripped 1 base from V and 2 bases from J, with 9 bases between. Per the germline V gene, CDR1 is SGHRS and CDR2 is YFSETQ. This CDR3 region has 14 residues. In nucleotides, the CDR3 is TGCGCCAGCAGCTTGCAGGAGAAAAACTATGGCTACACCTTC. It specifies CASSLQEKNYGYTF.

The chain employs TRBV28 and TRBJ2-1; 7 bases line up with TRBD2. The CDR3 totals 14 residues. J gave up 4 bases and V 7 bases, and 7 bases lay outside the gene matches. Germline V gene data show CDR1 as MDHEN and CDR2 as SYDVKM. This CDR3 is CASIAGESYNEQFF. The CDR3 DNA reads as TGTGCCAGCATCGCGGGAGAGAGTTACAATGAGCAGTTCTTC.

Points on this clonotype: At one end, the junction sequence differs from germline, possibly due to a read error. The CDR3 sequence: CANSYGTSGSPEQYF. CDR3 in DNA: TGTGCCAACAGTTACGGGACTAGTGGGTCACCCGAGCAGTACTTC. The V gene is TRBV6-2 or TRBV6-3, the J gene TRBJ2-7; 8 bases match TRBD2. Germline lookup yields CDR1 MNHEY and CDR2 SVGEGT. The CDR3 consists of 15 residues.

A note on this clonotype: One end of the junction does not line up with germline, which may come from a read error. The gene calls are TRBV11-2 and TRBJ2-3; D may match TRBD1 or TRBD2 (5 bases each). The germline V gene encodes CDR1 SGHAT and CDR2 FQNNGV. The CDR3 contains 15 residues. The CDR3 coding sequence is TGTGCCAGCAACTTAGGACGCCTAGGGGACCATACGCAGTATTTT. Protein product: CASNLGRLGDHTQYF.

This clonotype occurred once. The CDR3 does not end in the conserved phenylalanine or tryptophan, so this is likely a read error. The chain carries TRBV11-2 and TRBJ2-7; 7 nucleotides match TRBD2. Germline-derived CDR1 and CDR2 are SGHAT and FQNNGV. This CDR3 has 15 residues. Germline trimming cut 2 bases from V and 0 bases from J; bases unmatched to any gene: 4. The CDR3 protein is CASSLMRGSSYEQYL. The CDR3 DNA follows: TGTGCCAGCAGCTTAATGCGGGGGAGCTCCTACGAGCAGTACTTA.

The V gene is TRBV14, the J gene TRBJ1-4; D not certain. The V end was cut by 9 bases, the J end by 10 bases, with 21 bases between. There are 14 residues in the CDR3. Germline V CDR1 and CDR2: SGHDN, FVKESK. CDR3 residues: CASNQDRAERKLFF. The CDR3 nucleotides are TGTGCCAGTAACCAAGACCGCGCAGAGAGAAAACTGTTTTTT.

About this clonotype: Relative to the germline gene, one junction end is altered; a read error may explain this. This chain uses TRBV12-3 or TRBV12-4 with TRBJ1-1; D unclear. The length of the CDR3 is 14 residues. DNA for the CDR3: TGTGCCAGCGGTTTTCTTGGACGGAACACTGGAGCTTTCTTT. Translating gives CASGFLGRNTGAFF.

For this clonotype: The junction departs from the called germline gene at one end, perhaps through a read error. The chain combines TRBV6-5 with TRBJ2-1; D gene unclear. The CDR3 is made up of 13 amino acids. CDR1 is MNHEY and CDR2 is SVGAGI in the germline V gene. The CDR3 loop reads CDSSLSAYNEQFF. CDR3 DNA sequence: TGTGACAGCAGTCTATCGGCTTACAATGAGCAGTTCTTC.

The chain recombines TRBV25-1 with TRBJ1-6; 10 bases match TRBD1. In germline, CDR1 is MGHDK, CDR2 SYGVNS. Trimming took 6 bases from V and 7 from J; bases not matched to a gene: 6. The CDR3 length is 15 residues. This CDR3 reads CASRRDRGPNSPLHF. The CDR3 DNA is TGTGCCAGCAGACGGGACAGGGGCCCAAATTCACCCCTCCACTTT.

At least ten counts were recorded for this clonotype. The chain recombines TRBV28 with TRBJ2-2; D call uncertain. V was pared by 7 bases and J by 3 bases, with 9 bases between. This CDR3 contains 13 residues. Germline values: CDR1 MDHEN, CDR2 SYDVKM. This chain's CDR3 is CASIRVDTGELFF. The DNA for the CDR3 is TGTGCCAGCATAAGAGTGGACACCGGGGAGCTGTTTTTT.

The genes are TRBV29-1 and TRBJ2-7; D not certain. This CDR3 has 13 amino acids. V gave up 6 bases and J gave up 1 base, with 13 bases separating them. Germline V lookup: CDR1 SQVTM, CDR2 ANQGSEA. Here the CDR3 DNA reads TGCAGCGTGAGGTATTCCCATTCCTACGAGCAGTACTTC. Residues: CSVRYSHSYEQYF.

This chain links TRBV6-5 with TRBJ1-1, with TRBD1 as a possible D gene (5 bases). The CDR3 has 13 amino acids. Per the germline V gene, CDR1 is MNHEY and CDR2 is SVGAGI. V was shortened by 10 bases and J by 4 bases, with 16 bases between the two germline ends. CDR3 sequence (DNA): TGTGCCAACAGCCCGCGGGGGGTCACTGAAGCTTTCTTT. Protein product: CANSPRGVTEAFF.

In regard to this clonotype: An end of the junction does not agree with germline; a read error may underlie this. V gene TRBV6-1 combines with J gene TRBJ2-2; 7 nucleotides line up with TRBD1. The CDR3 contains 14 residues. Looked up from germline, CDR1 is MNHNS and CDR2 is SASEGT. In DNA, the CDR3 is TGTGCCTGCAGCCCTGGGACAGTCACCGGGGAGCTGTTTTTT. Translation gives CACSPGTVTGELFF.